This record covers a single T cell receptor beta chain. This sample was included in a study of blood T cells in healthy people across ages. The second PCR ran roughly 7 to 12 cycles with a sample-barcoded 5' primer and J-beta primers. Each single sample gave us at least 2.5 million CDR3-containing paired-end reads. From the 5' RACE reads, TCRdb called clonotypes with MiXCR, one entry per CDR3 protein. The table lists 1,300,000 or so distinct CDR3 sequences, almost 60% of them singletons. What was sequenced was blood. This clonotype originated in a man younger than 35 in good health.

Here the CDR3 DNA reads TGCAGTGCTAGAGACCCCCAGCGGGAGGCATCCTACGAGCAGTACTTC. It is translated as CSARDPQREASYEQYF. The chain has TRBV20-1 and TRBJ2-7; 9 bases line up with TRBD2. The CDR3 sequence is 16 residues long. V lost 0 bases and J lost 1; bases outside the gene matches: 7. Germline V gene sequence: CDR1 DFQATT, CDR2 SNEGSKA (reference sequence).